A selection of T cell receptor beta chains follows, all from one sample in a study of blood T cells in healthy people across ages. Via MiXCR, TCRdb re-called the 5' RACE reads, giving one row per CDR3 protein. In the table there are a few hundred thousand distinct CDR3 sequences, about 49% of which are singletons. The material sequenced was blood. Receptor source: a man between 60 and 75 years old in good health. CDR3s include the opening cysteine and the closing phenylalanine or tryptophan. The D gene is left open where the match is weak. The size entry is marked missing in some rows and otherwise reads once, few, many or a size class.

abundance	v_gene	d_gene	j_gene	CDR3nt	CDR3aa
-	TRBV7-2	-	TRBJ2-7	TGTGCCAGCAGCACACACGGGTGGACTATTAGGGAAAGAGAGCAGTACTTC	CASSTHGWTIREREQYF
-	TRBV6-6	-	TRBJ2-1	TGTGCCAGCAGGGTGCCGGGAGTAGCCTACGAGCAGTTCTTC	CASRVPGVAYEQFF
-	TRBV13	-	TRBJ1-5	TGTGCCAGCAGCTTAGGCGGGGGGAGACGAGGCAATCAGCCCCAGCATTTT	CASSLGGGRRGNQPQHF
once	TRBV12-3/TRBV12-4	-	TRBJ1-1	TGTGCCAGCAGTGGCCTGATGAGGGCTAACACTGAAGCTTTCTTT	CASSGLMRANTEAFF
-	TRBV20-1	-	TRBJ2-7	TGCAGTGCTGGTCCCCCCGGGAGAAAGTACAATGAGCAGTACTTC	CSAGPPGRKYNEQYF
-	TRBV3-1	-	TRBJ2-7	TGTGCCAGCAGCCAACGGCAGACCTACTACGAGCAGTACTTC	CASSQRQTYYEQYF
-	TRBV28	-	TRBJ2-5	TGTGTCAGCAGTTGGCCCTTCGAGTCGCAATCAGAGACCCAGTACTTC	CVSSWPFESQSETQYF
-	TRBV6-1	TRBD1	TRBJ2-7	TGTGCCAGCAGAAGGGACAGGGGAGTAGCCCGATCCTACGGGCAGTACTTC	CASRRDRGVARSYGQYF
-	TRBV28	-	TRBJ2-3	TGTGCCAGCAACCCAGGGGTACTGGGCCAGGTCGCAGATACGCAGTATTTT	CASNPGVLGQVADTQYF
-	TRBV29-1	-	TRBJ1-1	TGCAGCGTTGGAGAGGGAGTGGGGGGAGCTTTCTTT	CSVGEGVGGAFF
-	TRBV20-1	-	TRBJ1-2	TGCAGTGCTAGTTCCCTATCCTATGGCTACACCTTC	CSASSLSYGYTF
few	TRBV28	-	TRBJ1-2	TGTGCCAGCAGTTGGAATGAGGGCTATGGCTACACCTTC	CASSWNEGYGYTF
few	TRBV11-2	TRBD1	TRBJ2-1	TGTGCCAGCAGCTTAGGAGGGACAGGGGGAAGGGAGCAGTTCTTC	CASSLGGTGGREQFF
-	TRBV2	-	TRBJ2-7	TGTGCCAGCAGTGAGCTACAGCCTGTCGAGCAGTACTTC	CASSELQPVEQYF
-	TRBV6-2/TRBV6-3	TRBD1	TRBJ2-7	TGTGCCAGCAGTTTAAGTGGGACAGGGGTCACCTACGAGCAGTACTTC	CASSLSGTGVTYEQYF
few	TRBV7-8	TRBD1	TRBJ2-5	TGTGCCAGCAGCTTAGGGGACAGGCGACAAGAGACCCAGTACTTC	CASSLGDRRQETQYF
-	TRBV25-1	-	TRBJ2-3	TGTGCCAGCAGTGAATACGGTACAGATACGCAGTATTTT	CASSEYGTDTQYF
-	TRBV19	-	TRBJ2-6	TGTGCCAGTCGACACTCTGGGGCCAACGTCCTGACTTTC	CASRHSGANVLTF
-	TRBV14	-	TRBJ1-2	TGTGCCAGCAGCCAAGATGGGGGCAGAACCTACACCTTC	CASSQDGGRTYTF
-	TRBV6-2/TRBV6-3	-	TRBJ1-2	TGTGCCACATGGGGTACGACAGCCCTCTATGGCTACACCTTC	CATWGTTALYGYTF
few	TRBV19	TRBD1	TRBJ2-1	TGTGCCAGTAGTATGACCGGGACAGGGTACAATGAGCAGTTCTTC	CASSMTGTGYNEQFF
-	TRBV12-3/TRBV12-4	TRBD1	TRBJ1-2	TGTGCCAGCAGTCCGCATACTCCCGGGACAGGGTATGGCTACACCTTC	CASSPHTPGTGYGYTF
-	TRBV29-1	-	TRBJ2-3	TGCAGCGTTGAGTCCGGGACAGATACGCAGTATTTT	CSVESGTDTQYF
-	TRBV5-6	-	TRBJ1-2	TGTGCCAGCAGCCGCCTAGACGGACCTACCAGGGGAGGCTACACCTTC	CASSRLDGPTRGGYTF
-	TRBV9	-	TRBJ2-7	TGTGCCAGCAGCGTAGCACAAGAAGCCTACGAGCAGTACTTC	CASSVAQEAYEQYF
few	TRBV6-2/TRBV6-3	-	TRBJ2-5	TGTGCCAGCAGCCCCCGGGACCAAGAGACCCAGTACTTC	CASSPRDQETQYF